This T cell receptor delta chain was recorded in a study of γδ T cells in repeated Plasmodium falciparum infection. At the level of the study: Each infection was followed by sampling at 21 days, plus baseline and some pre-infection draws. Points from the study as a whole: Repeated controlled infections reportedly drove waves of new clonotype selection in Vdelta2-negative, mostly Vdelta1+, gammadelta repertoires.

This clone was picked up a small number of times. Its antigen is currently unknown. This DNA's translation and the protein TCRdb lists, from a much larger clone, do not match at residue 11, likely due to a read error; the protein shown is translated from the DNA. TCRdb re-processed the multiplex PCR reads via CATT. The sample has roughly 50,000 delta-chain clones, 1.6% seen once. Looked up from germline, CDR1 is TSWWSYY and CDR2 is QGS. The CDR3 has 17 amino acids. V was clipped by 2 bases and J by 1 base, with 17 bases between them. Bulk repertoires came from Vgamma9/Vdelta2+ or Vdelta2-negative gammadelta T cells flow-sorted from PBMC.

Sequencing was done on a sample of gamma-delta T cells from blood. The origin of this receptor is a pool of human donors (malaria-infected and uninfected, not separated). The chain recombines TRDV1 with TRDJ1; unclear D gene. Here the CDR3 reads CALGEYEGSLTTDKLIF. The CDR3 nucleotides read TGTGCTCTTGGGGAATATGAGGGGTCCCTAACCACCGATAAACTCATCTTT.